This TCR beta chain originates from a study of T cell responses to AZD1222 COVID-19 vaccine. Remarks on this clone: Its antigen remains unidentified.

Sequencing was performed with immunoSEQ multiplex PCR; in TCRdb, only in-frame clones are kept and a portion is missing. The top ten clones hold around 1% of a sample with 150,000 to 200,000 clones, about 93% of them seen once. Losses at the gene ends were 6 bases for V and 6 bases for J; bases not matched to a gene: 6. The CDR3 has 13 residues. The germline V gene has CDR1 MNHEY and CDR2 SVGAGI. Findings of the study overall: The breadth and depth of Spike-specific TCRs increased once two AZD1222 doses had been given. Spike as a whole was targeted by vaccine-associated CD4 TCRs, dominant at 160-218 and 743-854. Sampled repertoires all dated from after the peak T cell response.

This specimen was peripheral blood, taken 28 days after the second dose of the MenACWY control vaccine. The TCR was taken from an adult who received the MenACWY meningococcal vaccine as a control. The V call is TRBV6-5, the J call TRBJ2-5; 8 positions match TRBD1. The chain's CDR3 is CASSQGARKTQYF. The CDR3 nucleotides are TGTGCCAGCAGCCAGGGGGCGAGGAAGACCCAGTACTTC.